What follows is one T cell receptor beta chain and its context. Its target antigen remains unknown. No qualities accompany the bases; no much larger clone lies one base away. The germline V and J ends show losses of 3 bases and 3 bases respectively, and no gene match explains 6 bases of the junction. There are 16 amino acids in the CDR3, from cysteine to phenylalanine inclusive. Left in the record is the CDR3 DNA by itself, 48 bases read in frame from the first base. The germline V gene provides CDR1 LGHNA and CDR2 YNFKEQ. Each collaborating institution followed its own protocols to collect whole blood in K2EDTA tubes. For TCRbeta analysis, collaborators shipped samples as frozen whole blood, isolated PBMCs, or DNA extracted from either of those sample types. TCRbeta CDR3 regions were amplified from genomic DNA by means of the immunoSEQ Assay, a bias-controlled multiplex PCR. Per the authors' processing: The number of nucleated cells in each sample was estimated by amplification of reference gene primers within the assay. Sequence reads were collapsed and filtered to measure the absolute abundance of every unique TCRbeta CDR3 rearrangement. Productive Simpson clonality was computed per sample as the square root of Simpson's diversity index over productive rearrangements. As stored in TCRdb, this immuneACCESS dataset retains in-frame rearrangements with V and J assigned. A fraction of the clones does not appear; measured against another copy, unresolved V genes explain less than half of the discrepancy, and the remainder lacks a known reason. V and J calls and clone size are copied from that table; D and trimming were computed from the DNA. In this sample the table shows about 200,000 clones, around nine tenths of which occur a single time. Clones ranked in the top ten supply 6.7% of the sample.

These data belong to a study of blood T cell repertoires in COVID-19 (dated by TCRdb to the early 2020s). The study in broad terms: The collaborator samples originated in the United States, Italy and Spain and spanned the acute and convalescent phases of COVID-19. Where HLA class I and class II types were available, the types were taken from metadata supplied by the sample provider, not from assay-based typing. The material from the prospective study consisted of cDNA or gDNA derived from T cells, B-cell-depleted T cells, or PBMCs. Samples were obtained from the ongoing ImmuneRACE study (first 160 participants) and from about 1,300 subjects provided by 6 global collaborators. The repertoires were made available in a free public database intended to serve as a resource for research on the immune response to SARS-CoV-2. Deeply sampled blood TCRbeta repertoires from subjects exposed to, actively infected with, or recovered from COVID-19 were included in the dataset. The sample metadata nearly always contained a de-identified subject ID, COVID-19 status, age in years and sex. The paper's findings and limits, for the study overall: Clinical and demographic metadata were provided uncurated, with the amount varying by source and participant.

The sequencing input was peripheral blood. The rearrangement combines TRBV4-2 with TRBJ1-4, with 8 junctional bases fitting TRBD1. The receptor comes from a man aged 35-49 years with acute or convalescent COVID-19. CDR3 sequence: CASSHPQGASNEKLFF. The nucleotide sequence is given as TGTGCCAGCAGCCACCCCCAGGGGGCTTCTAATGAAAAACTGTTTTTT.